This T cell receptor beta chain is from a study of shared clonotypes between healthy human individuals. Study summary: CD8 memory received one plate per donor, CD8 naive two, CD4 memory three and CD4 naive three.

CD4+ cells underwent separation, giving CD45RA+ naive and CD45RA-negative memory subsets. Produced via immunoSEQ multiplex PCR; TCRdb's table is partial and in-frame only. The profile shows 170,000 or so clones, 65% to 70% of them singletons. Sequenced input: memory CD4+ T cells sorted from blood. The subset: CD45RA-negative fraction. The source is a man younger than 40 in good health.

The CDR3 protein is CASSQDRPDGSYEQYF. The CDR3 DNA sequence: TGTGCCAGCAGCCAAGATCGCCCGGACGGTTCCTACGAGCAGTACTTC. The rearrangement joins TRBV14 to TRBJ2-7; D unresolved. Germline CDR1 and CDR2: SGHDN and FVKESK. CDR3 length equals 16 residues. Trimming left V 0 bases short and J 1 base short, with 13 bases between. Drawing the rest from reference TRBV14 and TRBJ2-7, the complete variable domain is EAGVTQFPSHSVIEKGQTVTLRCDPISGHDNLYWYRRVMGKEIKFLLHFVKESKQDESGMPNNRFLAERTGGTYSTLKVQPAELEDSGVYFCASSQDRPDGSYEQYFGPGTRLTVT.